The rows below give T cell receptor beta chains drawn from one sample of a study of blood T cell repertoires in COVID-19. Sequencing used immunoSEQ multiplex PCR; TCRdb keeps in-frame clones, though not all of them. This table has about 370,000 clones, about 89% appearing once. Sequenced: peripheral blood. The receptors were gathered from a woman in her twenties or thirties with COVID-19, enrolled during active disease. The CDR3 runs from the conserved cysteine through the conserved F or W. A D gene is named only where the DNA matches it firmly. A row's size may be missing; if present it is once, few, many or a size class.

cdr3_aa,cdr3_nt,clone_size,d_call,v_call,j_call
CASSSRGGETEAFF,TGCGCCAGCAGCAGCAGGGGTGGGGAGACTGAAGCTTTCTTT,.,.,TRBV10-2,TRBJ1-1
CASSLVRRTPGADTQYF,TGTGCCAGCAGCTTAGTGCGGAGGACCCCGGGCGCAGATACGCAGTATTTT,.,.,TRBV11-2,TRBJ2-3
CSVDQDYEQYF,TGCAGCGTTGATCAGGACTACGAGCAGTACTTC,.,.,TRBV29-1,TRBJ2-7
CASSHRSSGRFEQFF,TGTGCCAGCAGCCACCGGAGTAGCGGGAGGTTTGAGCAGTTCTTC,.,TRBD2,TRBV5-4,TRBJ2-1
CASSVATGGVYEQYF,TGTGCCAGCAGCGTAGCTACAGGGGGGGTCTACGAGCAGTACTTC,.,.,TRBV9,TRBJ2-7
CASSDSSSGSHEQFF,TGTGCCAGCAGTGACTCTTCTAGCGGGAGCCATGAGCAGTTCTTC,.,TRBD2,TRBV6-4,TRBJ2-1
CASSPGQGRDIHSPLHF,TGTGCCAGCAGCCCCGGACAGGGAAGGGATATACATTCACCCCTCCACTTT,few,TRBD1,TRBV9,TRBJ1-6
CASSTQPPYNEQFF,TGCGCCAGCAGTACACAGCCGCCCTACAATGAGCAGTTCTTC,.,.,TRBV5-1,TRBJ2-1
CASSPREETQYF,TGTGCCAGCAGCCCCCGCGAAGAGACCCAGTACTTC,.,.,TRBV5-8,TRBJ2-5
CASSFQDAGGFGGYTF,TGTGCCAGCAGCTTCCAGGACGCGGGAGGGTTTGGCGGCTACACCTTC,.,.,TRBV5-8,TRBJ1-2
CASSPTYEQYF,TGTGCCAGCAGTCCCACCTACGAGCAGTACTTC,.,.,TRBV2,TRBJ2-7
CASSLGAPGVGTGELFF,TGTGCCAGCAGCTTAGGGGCGCCAGGGGTAGGAACCGGGGAGCTGTTTTTT,.,.,TRBV7-2,TRBJ2-2
CAWSATGVNEQYF,TGTGCCTGGAGCGCCACAGGGGTCAACGAGCAGTACTTC,.,TRBD1,TRBV30,TRBJ2-7
CASSLGTGGMNTEAFF,TGCGCCAGCAGCTTGGGGACAGGGGGGATGAACACTGAAGCTTTCTTT,.,TRBD1,TRBV5-1,TRBJ1-1